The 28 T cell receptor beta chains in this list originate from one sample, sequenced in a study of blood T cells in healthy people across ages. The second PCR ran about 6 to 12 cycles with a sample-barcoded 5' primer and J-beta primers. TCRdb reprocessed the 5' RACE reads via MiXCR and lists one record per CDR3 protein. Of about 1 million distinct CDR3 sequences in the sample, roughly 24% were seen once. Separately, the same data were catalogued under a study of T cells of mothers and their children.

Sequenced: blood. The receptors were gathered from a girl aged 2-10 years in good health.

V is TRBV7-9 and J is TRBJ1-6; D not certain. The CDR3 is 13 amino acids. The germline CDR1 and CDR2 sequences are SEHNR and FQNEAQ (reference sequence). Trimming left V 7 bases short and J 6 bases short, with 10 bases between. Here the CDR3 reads CASTRDGNSPLHF. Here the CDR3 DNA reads TGTGCCAGCACCAGAGACGGTAATTCACCCCTCCACTTT.

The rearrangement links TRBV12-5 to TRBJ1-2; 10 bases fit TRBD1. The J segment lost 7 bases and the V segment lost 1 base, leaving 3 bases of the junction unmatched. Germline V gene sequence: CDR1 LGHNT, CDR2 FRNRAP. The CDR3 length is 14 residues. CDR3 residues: CASGLGQGAGGYTF. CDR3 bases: TGTGCTAGTGGTTTGGGACAGGGGGCTGGTGGCTACACCTTC. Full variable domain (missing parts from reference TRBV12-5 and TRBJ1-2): DARVTQTPRHKVTEMGQEVTMRCQPILGHNTVFWYRQTMMQGLELLAYFRNRAPLDDSGMPKDRFSAEMPDATLATLKIQPSEPRDSAVYFCASGLGQGAGGYTFGSGTRLTVV.

In DNA, the CDR3 is TGCGCCAGCAGGGCAGGAACCCAGAACTCAGCTTTCTTT. It yields the protein CASRAGTQNSAFF. The genes are TRBV5-1 and TRBJ1-1; no firm D call. V shed 5 bases and J shed 10 bases, with 18 bases lying between them. Germline V gives CDR1 SGHRS, CDR2 YFSETQ. This CDR3 contains 13 residues.

CDR3 bases: TGCGCCAGCAGCATCCGCCAGGGGGAAGAGACCCAGTACTTC. This codes for CASSIRQGEETQYF. The chain employs TRBV5-1 and TRBJ2-5; TRBD1 matches at 7 bases. V lost 4 bases, J lost 3 bases, and 6 bases stayed unmatched. CDR1 is SGHRS and CDR2 is YFSETQ in the germline V gene. The CDR3 is 14 residues long.

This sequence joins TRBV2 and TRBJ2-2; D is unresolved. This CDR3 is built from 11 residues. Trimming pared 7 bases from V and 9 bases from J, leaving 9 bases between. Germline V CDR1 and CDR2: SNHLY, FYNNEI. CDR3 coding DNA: TGTGCCAGCACCCCCCGGAGGGAGCTGTTTTTT. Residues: CASTPRRELFF.

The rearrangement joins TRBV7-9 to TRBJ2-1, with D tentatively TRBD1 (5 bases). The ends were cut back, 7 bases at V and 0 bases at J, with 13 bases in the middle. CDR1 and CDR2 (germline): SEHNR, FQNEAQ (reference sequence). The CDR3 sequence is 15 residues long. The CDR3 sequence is CASTSSRDSYNEQFF. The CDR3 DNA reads TGTGCCAGCACGTCGTCCAGGGACTCCTACAATGAGCAGTTCTTC.

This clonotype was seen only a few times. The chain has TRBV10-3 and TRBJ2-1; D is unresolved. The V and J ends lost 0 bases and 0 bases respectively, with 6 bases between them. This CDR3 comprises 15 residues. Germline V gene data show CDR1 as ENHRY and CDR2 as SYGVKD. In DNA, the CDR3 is TGTGCCATCAGTGAGTCAACTGGCTCCTACAATGAGCAGTTCTTC. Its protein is CAISESTGSYNEQFF.

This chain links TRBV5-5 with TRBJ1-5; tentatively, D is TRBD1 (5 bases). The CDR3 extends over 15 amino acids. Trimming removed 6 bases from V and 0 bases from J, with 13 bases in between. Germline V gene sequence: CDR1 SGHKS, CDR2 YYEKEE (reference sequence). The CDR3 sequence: CASTPGRYSNQPQHF. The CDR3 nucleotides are TGTGCCAGCACCCCAGGGAGGTATAGCAATCAGCCCCAGCATTTT.

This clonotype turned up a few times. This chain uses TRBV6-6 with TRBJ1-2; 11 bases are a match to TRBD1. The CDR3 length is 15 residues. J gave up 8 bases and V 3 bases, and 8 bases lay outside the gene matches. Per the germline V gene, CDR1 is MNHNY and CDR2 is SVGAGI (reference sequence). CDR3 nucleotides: TGTGCCAGCAGTTATACGGACAGGGGGCGTCGGGGCTACACCTTC. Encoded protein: CASSYTDRGRRGYTF.

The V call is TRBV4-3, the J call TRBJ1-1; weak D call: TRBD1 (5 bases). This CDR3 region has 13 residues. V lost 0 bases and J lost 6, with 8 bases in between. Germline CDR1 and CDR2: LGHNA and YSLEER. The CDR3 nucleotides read TGCGCCAGCAGCCAAGATCAGGGCGCTGAAGCTTTCTTT. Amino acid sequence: CASSQDQGAEAFF.

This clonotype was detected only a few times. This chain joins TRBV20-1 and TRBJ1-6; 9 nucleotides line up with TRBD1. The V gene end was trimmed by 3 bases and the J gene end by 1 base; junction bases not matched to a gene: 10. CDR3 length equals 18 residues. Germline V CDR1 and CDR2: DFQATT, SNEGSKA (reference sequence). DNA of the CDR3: TGCAGTGCTAGGGGCCTTGGGACAGGGTTATCCTATAATTCACCCCTCCACTTT. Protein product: CSARGLGTGLSYNSPLHF.

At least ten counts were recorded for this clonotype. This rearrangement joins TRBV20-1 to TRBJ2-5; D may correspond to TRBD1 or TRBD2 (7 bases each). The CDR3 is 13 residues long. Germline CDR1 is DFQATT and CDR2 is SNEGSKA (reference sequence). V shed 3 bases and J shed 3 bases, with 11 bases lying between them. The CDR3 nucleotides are TGCAGTGCTAGGTCAGGGGGGGAAGAGACCCAGTACTTC. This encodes CSARSGGEETQYF.

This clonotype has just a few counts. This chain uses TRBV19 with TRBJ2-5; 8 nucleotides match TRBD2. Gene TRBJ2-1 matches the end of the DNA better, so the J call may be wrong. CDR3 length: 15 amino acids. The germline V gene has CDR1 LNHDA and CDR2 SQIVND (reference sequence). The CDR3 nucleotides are TGTGCCAGTCAACCGGGGGGCGGGAGGTACAATGAGCAGTTCTTC. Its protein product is CASQPGGGRYNEQFF.

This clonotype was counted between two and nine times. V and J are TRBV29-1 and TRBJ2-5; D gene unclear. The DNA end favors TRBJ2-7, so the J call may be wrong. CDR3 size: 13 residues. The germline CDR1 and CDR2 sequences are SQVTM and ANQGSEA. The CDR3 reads CSARLEESYEQYF. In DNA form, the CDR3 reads TGCAGCGCCCGCCTCGAGGAGAGCTACGAGCAGTACTTC.

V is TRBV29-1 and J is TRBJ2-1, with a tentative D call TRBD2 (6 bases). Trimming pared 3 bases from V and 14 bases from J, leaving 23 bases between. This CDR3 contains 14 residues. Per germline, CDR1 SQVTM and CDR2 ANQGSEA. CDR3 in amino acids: CSVEGLTTMSTKFF. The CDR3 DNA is TGCAGCGTTGAGGGACTTACTACAATGAGCACAAAGTTCTTC.

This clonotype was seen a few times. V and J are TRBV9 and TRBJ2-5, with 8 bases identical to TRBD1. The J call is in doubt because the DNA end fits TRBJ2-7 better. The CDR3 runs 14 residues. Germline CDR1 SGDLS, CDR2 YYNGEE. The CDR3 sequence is CASSNAGGGYEQYF. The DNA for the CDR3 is TGTGCCAGCAGCAACGCAGGGGGCGGCTACGAGCAGTACTTC.

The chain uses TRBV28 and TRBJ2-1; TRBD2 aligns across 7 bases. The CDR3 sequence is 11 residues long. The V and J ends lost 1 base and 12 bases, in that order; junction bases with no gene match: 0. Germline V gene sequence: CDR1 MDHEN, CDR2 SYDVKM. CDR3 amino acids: CASSLSGGQFF. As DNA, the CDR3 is TGTGCCAGCAGTTTATCGGGAGGGCAGTTCTTC.

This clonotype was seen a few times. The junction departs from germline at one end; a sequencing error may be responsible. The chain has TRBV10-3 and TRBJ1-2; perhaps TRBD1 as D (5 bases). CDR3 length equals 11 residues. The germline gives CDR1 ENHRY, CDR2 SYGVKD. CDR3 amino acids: CAISDTGALAF. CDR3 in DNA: TGTGCCATCAGTGATACCGGGGCCTTGGCCTTC.

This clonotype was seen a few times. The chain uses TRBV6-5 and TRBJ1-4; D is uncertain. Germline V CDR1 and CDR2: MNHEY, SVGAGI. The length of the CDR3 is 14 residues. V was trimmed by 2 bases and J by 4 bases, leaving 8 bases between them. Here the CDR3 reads CASSYNGINEKLFF. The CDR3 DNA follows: TGTGCCAGCAGTTACAACGGAATTAATGAAAAACTGTTTTTT.

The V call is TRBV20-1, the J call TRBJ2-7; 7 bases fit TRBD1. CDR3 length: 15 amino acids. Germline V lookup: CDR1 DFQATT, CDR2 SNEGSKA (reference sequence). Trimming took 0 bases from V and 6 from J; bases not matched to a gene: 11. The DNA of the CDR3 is TGCAGTGCTAGAGATGTTGGCAGGGGGTTTGGCGAGCAGTACTTC. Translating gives CSARDVGRGFGEQYF.

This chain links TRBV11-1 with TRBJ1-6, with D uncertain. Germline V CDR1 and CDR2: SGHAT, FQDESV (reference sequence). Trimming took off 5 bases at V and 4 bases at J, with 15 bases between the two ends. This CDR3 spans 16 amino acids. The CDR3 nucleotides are TGTGCCAGCAGCATTCAGACGGGCGTTTATAATTCACCCCTCCACTTT. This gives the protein CASSIQTGVYNSPLHF. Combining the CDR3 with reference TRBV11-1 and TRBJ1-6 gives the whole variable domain EAEVAQSPRYKITEKSQAVAFWCDPISGHATLYWYRQILGQGPELLVQFQDESVVDDSQLPKDRFSAERLKGVDSTLKIQPAELGDSAMYLCASSIQTGVYNSPLHFGNGTRLTVT.

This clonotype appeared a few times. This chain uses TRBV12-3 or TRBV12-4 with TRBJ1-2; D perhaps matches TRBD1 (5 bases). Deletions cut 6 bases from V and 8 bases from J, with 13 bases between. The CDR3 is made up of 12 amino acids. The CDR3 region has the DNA TGTGCCAGCAGCCTAGGACAAGCCGGCTACACCTTC. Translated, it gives CASSLGQAGYTF.

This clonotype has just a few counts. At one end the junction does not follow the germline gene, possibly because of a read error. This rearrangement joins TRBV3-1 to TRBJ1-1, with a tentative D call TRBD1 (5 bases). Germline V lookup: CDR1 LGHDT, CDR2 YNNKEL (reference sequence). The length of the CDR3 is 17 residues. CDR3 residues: CASNQKGMGRTNTEAFF. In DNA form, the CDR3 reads TGTGCCAGCAACCAAAAGGGGATGGGACGGACGAACACTGAAGCTTTCTTT.

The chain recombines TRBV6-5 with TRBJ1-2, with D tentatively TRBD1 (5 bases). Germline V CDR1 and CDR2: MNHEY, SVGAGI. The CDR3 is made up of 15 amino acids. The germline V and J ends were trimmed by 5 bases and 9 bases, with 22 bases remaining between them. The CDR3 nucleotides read TGTGCCAGCAGTCAACCGAGGACATCGCTTGGGAGCTACACCTTC. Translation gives CASSQPRTSLGSYTF.

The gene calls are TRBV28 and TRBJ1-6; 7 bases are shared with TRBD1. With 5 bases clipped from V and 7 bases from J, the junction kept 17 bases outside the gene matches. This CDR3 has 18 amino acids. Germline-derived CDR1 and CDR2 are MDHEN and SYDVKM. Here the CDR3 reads CASSRTGSSSGVNSPLHF. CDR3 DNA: TGTGCCAGCAGTCGGACAGGATCGAGCTCAGGAGTAAATTCACCCCTCCACTTT.

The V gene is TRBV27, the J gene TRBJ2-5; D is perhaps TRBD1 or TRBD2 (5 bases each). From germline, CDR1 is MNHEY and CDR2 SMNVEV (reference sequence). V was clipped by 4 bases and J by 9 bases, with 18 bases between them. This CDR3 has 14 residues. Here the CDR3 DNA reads TGTGCCAGCAGTTCATCGTACCAGGGAGCGGCCCAGTACTTC. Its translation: CASSSSYQGAAQYF.

The CDR3 DNA sequence: TGTGCCAGCAGCCTCGGTGGGGTTGAGATAAACATTCAGTACTTC. The encoded protein is CASSLGGVEINIQYF. The J gene is TRBJ2-4, the V gene TRBV5-8; D call uncertain. Germline V gives CDR1 SGHTS, CDR2 YDEGEE. V lost 4 bases, J lost 6 bases, and 17 bases lay in between. The CDR3 has 15 amino acids.

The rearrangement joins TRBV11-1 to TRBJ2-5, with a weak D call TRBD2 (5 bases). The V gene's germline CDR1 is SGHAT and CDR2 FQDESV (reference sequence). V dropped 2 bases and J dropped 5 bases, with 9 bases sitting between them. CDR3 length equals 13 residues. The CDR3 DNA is TGTGCCAGCAGCTTAAGGAGGCGGGAGACCCAGTACTTC. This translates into CASSLRRRETQYF.